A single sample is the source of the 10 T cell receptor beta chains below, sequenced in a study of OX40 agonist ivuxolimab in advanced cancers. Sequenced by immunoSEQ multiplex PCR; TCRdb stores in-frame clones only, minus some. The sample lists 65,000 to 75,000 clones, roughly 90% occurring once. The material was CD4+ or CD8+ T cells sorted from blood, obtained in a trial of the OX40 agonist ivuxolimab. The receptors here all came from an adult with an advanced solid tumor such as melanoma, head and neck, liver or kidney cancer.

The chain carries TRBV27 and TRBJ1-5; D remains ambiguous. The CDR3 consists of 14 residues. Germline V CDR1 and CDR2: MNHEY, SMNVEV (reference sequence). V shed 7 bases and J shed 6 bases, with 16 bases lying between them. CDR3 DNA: TGTGCCAGCAAGAAATCGGGAGTGGGTCAGCCCCAGCATTTT. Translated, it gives CASKKSGVGQPQHF.

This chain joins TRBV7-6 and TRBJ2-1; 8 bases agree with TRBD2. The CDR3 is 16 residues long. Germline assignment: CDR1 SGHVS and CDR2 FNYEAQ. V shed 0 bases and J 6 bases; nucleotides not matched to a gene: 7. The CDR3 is CASSLAAGGGPNEQFF. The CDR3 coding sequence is TGTGCCAGCAGCTTAGCGGCGGGAGGAGGGCCCAATGAGCAGTTCTTC.

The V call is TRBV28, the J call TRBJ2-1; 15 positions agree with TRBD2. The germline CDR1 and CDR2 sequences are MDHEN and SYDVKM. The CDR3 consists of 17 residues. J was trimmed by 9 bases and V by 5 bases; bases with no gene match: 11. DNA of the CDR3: TGTGCCAGCAGTCCAGGACTAGCGGGAGGGCCGGTCGGTGAGCAGTTCTTC. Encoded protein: CASSPGLAGGPVGEQFF.

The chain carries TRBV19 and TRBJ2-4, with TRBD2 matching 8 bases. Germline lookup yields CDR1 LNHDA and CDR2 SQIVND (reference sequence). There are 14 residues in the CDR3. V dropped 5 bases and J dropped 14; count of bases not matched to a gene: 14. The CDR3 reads CASSPRGTRGLEYF. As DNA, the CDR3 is TGTGCCAGTAGTCCGAGGGGGACTAGGGGTTTGGAGTACTTC.

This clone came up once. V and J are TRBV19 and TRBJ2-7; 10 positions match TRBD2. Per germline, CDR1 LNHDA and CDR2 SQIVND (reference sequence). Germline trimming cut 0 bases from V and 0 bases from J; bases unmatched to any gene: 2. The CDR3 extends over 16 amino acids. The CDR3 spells CASSIDASGSSYEQYF. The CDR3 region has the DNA TGTGCCAGTAGTATAGATGCTAGCGGGAGCTCCTACGAGCAGTACTTC.

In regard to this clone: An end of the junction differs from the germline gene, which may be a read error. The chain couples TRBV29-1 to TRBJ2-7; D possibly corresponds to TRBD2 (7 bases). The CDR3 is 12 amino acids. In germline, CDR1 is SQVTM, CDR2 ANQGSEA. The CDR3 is CSVEDEGRGGHF. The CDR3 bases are TGCAGCGTTGAAGATGAAGGCAGGGGAGGGCACTTC.

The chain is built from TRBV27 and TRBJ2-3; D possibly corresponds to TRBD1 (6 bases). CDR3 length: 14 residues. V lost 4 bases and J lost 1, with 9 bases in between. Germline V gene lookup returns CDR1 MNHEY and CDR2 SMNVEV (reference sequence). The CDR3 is CASSWKGGTDTQYF. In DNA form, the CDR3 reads TGTGCCAGCAGTTGGAAGGGGGGCACAGATACGCAGTATTTT.

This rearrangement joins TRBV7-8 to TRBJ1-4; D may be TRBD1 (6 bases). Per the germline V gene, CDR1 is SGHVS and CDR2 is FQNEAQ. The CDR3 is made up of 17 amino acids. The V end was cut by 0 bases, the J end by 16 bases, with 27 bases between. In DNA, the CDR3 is TGTGCCAGCAGCTTAGCGCCTAAAGGACCTACAGGGATTCCGCCGTTTTTT. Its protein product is CASSLAPKGPTGIPPFF. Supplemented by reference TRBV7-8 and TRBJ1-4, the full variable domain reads GAGVSQSPRYKVAKRGQDVALRCDPISGHVSLFWYQQALGQGPEFLTYFQNEAQLDKSGLPSDRFFAERPEGSVSTLKIQRTQQEDSAVYLCASSLAPKGPTGIPPFFGSGTQLSVL.

The CDR3 here is CSARVGGRGFF. The DNA for the CDR3 is TGCAGTGCTAGGGTTGGAGGGCGGGGGTTCTTC. This chain links TRBV20-1 with TRBJ2-1, with a tentative D call TRBD2 (6 bases). CDR3 length: 11 residues. The germline V gene encodes CDR1 DFQATT and CDR2 SNEGSKA (reference sequence). V lost 3 bases to trimming and J lost 15 bases, with 15 bases between them.

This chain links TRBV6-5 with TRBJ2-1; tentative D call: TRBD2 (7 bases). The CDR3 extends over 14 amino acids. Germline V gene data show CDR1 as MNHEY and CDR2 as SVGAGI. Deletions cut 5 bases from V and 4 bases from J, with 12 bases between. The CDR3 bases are TGTGCCAGCAGTGGGGGGGCTGGTTACAATGAGCAGTTCTTC. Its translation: CASSGGAGYNEQFF.